The TCR beta chain described here comes from a study of shared clonotypes between healthy human individuals. Profiled with immunoSEQ multiplex PCR; TCRdb holds only in-frame clones, not every one. The table has about 330,000 clones, approximately 74% seen once. The ends were cut back, 0 bases at V and 1 base at J, with 6 bases in the middle. The CDR3 loop spans 14 amino acids. CDR1 and CDR2 from the germline V gene are SGHVS and FNYEAQ. V usage is TRBV7-6 and J usage is TRBJ1-1; D uncertain. The sample taken for sequencing was memory CD4+ T cells sorted from blood. As for subset: CD45RA-negative fraction. The receptor was isolated from a man aged 25 to 40 in good health. CDR3 DNA: TGTGCCAGCAGCTTAGCGCACAGGAACACTGAAGCTTTCTTT. Translating gives CASSLAHRNTEAFF.